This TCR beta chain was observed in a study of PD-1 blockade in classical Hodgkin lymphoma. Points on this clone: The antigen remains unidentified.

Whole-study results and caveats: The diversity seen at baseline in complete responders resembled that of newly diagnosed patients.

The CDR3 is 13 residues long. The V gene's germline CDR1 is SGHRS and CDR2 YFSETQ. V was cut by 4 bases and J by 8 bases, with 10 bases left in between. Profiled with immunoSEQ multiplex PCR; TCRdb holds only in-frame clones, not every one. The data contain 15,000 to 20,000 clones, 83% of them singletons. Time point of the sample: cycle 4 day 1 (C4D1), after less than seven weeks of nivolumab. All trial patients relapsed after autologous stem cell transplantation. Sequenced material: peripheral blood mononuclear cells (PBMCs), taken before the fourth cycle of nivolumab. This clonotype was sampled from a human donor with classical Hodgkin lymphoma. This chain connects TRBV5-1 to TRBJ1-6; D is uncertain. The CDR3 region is CASSVTPDSPLHF. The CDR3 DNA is TGCGCCAGCAGCGTTACTCCTGATTCACCCCTCCACTTT.